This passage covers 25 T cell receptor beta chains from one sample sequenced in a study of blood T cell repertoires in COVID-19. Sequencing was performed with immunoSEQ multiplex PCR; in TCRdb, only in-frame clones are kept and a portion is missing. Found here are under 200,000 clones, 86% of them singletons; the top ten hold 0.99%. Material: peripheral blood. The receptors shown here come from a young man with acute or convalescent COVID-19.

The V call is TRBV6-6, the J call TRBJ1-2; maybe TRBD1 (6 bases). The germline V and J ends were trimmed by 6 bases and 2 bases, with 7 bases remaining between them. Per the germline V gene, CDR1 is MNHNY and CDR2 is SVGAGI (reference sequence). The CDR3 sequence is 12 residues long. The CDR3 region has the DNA TGTGCCAGCAGCGGACAGAACTATGGCTACACCTTC. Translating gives CASSGQNYGYTF.

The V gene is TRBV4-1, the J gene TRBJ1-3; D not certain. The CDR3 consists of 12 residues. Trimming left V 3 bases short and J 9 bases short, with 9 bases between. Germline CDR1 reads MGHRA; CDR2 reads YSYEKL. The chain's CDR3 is CASSQAESTIYF. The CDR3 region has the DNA TGCGCCAGCAGCCAGGCAGAAAGCACCATATATTTT.

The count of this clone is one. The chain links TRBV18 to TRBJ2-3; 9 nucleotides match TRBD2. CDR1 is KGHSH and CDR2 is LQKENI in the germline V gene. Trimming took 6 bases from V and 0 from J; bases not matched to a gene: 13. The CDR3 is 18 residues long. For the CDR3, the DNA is TGTGCCAGCTCGCTTAGCGGGGGCCTTGCCGCTAGCACAGATACGCAGTATTTT. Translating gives CASSLSGGLAASTDTQYF.

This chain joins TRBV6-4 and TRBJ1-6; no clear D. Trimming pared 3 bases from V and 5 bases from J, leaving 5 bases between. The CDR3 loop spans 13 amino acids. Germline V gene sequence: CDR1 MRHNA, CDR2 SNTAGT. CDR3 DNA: TGTGCCAGCAGTGAACAAGATAATTCACCCCTCCACTTT. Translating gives CASSEQDNSPLHF.

Here the CDR3 DNA reads TGCGCCAGCAGCTTGAATAGCGCGAGCTCCTACAATGAGCAGTTCTTC. This encodes CASSLNSASSYNEQFF. The chain couples TRBV5-1 to TRBJ2-1; maybe TRBD2 (5 bases). Between the trimmed V and J ends, which lost 1 base and 0 bases, there was a span of 11 bases. The CDR3 consists of 16 residues. Per the germline V gene, CDR1 is SGHRS and CDR2 is YFSETQ. Combining the CDR3 with reference TRBV5-1 and TRBJ2-1 gives the whole variable domain KAGVTQTPRYLIKTRGQQVTLSCSPISGHRSVSWYQQTPGQGLQFLFEYFSETQRNKGNFPGRFSGRQFSNSRSEMNVSTLELGDSALYLCASSLNSASSYNEQFFGPGTRLTVL.

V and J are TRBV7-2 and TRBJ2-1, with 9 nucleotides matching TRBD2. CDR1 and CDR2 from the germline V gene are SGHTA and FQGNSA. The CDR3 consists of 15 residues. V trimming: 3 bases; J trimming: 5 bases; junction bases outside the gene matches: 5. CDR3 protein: CASSFGTSFHNEQFF. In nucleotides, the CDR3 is TGTGCCAGCAGCTTCGGGACTAGCTTCCACAATGAGCAGTTCTTC.

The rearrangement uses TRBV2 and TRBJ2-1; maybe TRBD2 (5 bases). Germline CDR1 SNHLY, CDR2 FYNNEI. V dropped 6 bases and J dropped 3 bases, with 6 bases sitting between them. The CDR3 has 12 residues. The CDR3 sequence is CASRGDYNEQFF. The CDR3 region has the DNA TGTGCCAGCAGGGGAGACTACAATGAGCAGTTCTTC. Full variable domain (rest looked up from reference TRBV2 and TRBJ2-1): EPEVTQTPSHQVTQMGQEVILRCVPISNHLYFYWYRQILGQKVEFLVSFYNNEISEKSEIFDDQFSVERPDGSNFTLKIRSTKLEDSAMYFCASRGDYNEQFFGPGTRLTVL.

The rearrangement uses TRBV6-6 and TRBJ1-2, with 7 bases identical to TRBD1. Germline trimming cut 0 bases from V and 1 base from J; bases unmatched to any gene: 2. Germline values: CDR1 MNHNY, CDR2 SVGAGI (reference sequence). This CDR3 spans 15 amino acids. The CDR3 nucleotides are TGTGCCAGCAGTTACTCGTCAGGGGGTAACTATGGCTACACCTTC. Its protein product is CASSYSSGGNYGYTF.

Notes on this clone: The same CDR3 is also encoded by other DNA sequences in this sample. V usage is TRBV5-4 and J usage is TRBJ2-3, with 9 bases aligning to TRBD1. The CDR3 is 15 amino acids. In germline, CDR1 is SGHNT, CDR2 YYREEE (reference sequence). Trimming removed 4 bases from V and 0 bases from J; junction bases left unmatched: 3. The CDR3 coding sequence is TGTGCCAGCAGCCCGGGGACAGGGAGCACAGATACGCAGTATTTT. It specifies CASSPGTGSTDTQYF.

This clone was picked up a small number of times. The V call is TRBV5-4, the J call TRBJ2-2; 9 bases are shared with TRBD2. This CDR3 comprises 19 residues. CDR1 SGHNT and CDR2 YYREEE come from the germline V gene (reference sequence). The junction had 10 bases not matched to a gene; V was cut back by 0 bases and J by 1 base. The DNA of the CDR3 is TGTGCCAGCAGCTTGGCGGGATTCCGGCGGGGGGGGAACACCGGGGAGCTGTTTTTT. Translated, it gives CASSLAGFRRGGNTGELFF. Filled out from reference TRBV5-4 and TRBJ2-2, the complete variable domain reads ETGVTQSPTHLIKTRGQQVTLRCSSQSGHNTVSWYQQALGQGPQFIFQYYREEENGRGNFPPRFSGLQFPNYSSELNVNALELDDSALYLCASSLAGFRRGGNTGELFFGEGSRLTVL.

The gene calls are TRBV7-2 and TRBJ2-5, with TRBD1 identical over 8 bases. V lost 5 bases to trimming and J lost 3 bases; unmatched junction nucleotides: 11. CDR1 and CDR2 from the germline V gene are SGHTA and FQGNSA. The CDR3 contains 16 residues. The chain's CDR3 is CASSAWGRGRKETQYF. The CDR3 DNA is TGTGCCAGCAGCGCCTGGGGCAGGGGGCGTAAAGAGACCCAGTACTTC.

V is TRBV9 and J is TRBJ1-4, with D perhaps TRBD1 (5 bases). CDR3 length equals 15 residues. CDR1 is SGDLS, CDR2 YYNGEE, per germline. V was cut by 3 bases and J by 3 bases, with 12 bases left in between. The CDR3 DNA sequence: TGTGCCAGCAGCGCTGGGGGGAGCGCTAATGAAAAACTGTTTTTT. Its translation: CASSAGGSANEKLFF. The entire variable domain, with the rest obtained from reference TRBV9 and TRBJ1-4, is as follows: DSGVTQTPKHLITATGQRVTLRCSPRSGDLSVYWYQQSLDQGLQFLIQYYNGEERAKGNILERFSAQQFPDLHSELNLSSLELGDSALYFCASSAGGSANEKLFFGSGTQLSVL.

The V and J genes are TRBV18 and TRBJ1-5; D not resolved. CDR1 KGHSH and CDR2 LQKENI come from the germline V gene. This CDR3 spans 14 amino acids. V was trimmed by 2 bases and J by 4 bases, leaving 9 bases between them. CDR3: CASSPGLVNQPQHF. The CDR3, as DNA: TGTGCCAGCTCACCAGGACTCGTAAATCAGCCCCAGCATTTT.

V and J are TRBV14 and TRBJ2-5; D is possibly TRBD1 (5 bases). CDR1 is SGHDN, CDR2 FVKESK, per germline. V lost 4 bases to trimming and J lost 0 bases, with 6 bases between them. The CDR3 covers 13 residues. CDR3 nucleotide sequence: TGTGCCAGCAGCCGACAGTACCAAGAGACCCAGTACTTC. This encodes CASSRQYQETQYF.

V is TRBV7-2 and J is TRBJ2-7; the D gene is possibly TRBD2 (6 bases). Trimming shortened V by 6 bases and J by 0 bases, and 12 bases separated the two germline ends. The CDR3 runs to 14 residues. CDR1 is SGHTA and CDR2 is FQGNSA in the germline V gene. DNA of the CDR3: TGTGCCAGCAGGCAGACTAGAAGCTCCTACGAGCAGTACGTC. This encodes CASRQTRSSYEQYV.

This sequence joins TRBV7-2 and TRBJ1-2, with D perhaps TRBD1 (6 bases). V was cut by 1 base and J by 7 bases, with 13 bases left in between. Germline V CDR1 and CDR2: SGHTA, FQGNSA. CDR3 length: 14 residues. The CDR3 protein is CASSLEARGSGYTF. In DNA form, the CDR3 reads TGTGCCAGCAGCTTAGAGGCCAGGGGAAGTGGCTACACCTTC.

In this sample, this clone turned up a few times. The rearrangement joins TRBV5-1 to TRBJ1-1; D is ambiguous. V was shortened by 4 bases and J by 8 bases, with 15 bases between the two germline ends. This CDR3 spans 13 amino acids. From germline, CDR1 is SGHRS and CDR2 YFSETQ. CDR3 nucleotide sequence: TGCGCCAGCAGCCTCGTTTCAGGACTGGAAGCTTTCTTT. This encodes CASSLVSGLEAFF. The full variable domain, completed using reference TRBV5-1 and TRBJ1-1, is KAGVTQTPRYLIKTRGQQVTLSCSPISGHRSVSWYQQTPGQGLQFLFEYFSETQRNKGNFPGRFSGRQFSNSRSEMNVSTLELGDSALYLCASSLVSGLEAFFGQGTRLTVV.

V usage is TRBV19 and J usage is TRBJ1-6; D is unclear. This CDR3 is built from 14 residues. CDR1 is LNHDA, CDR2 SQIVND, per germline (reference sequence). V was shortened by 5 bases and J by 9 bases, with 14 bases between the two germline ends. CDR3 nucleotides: TGTGCCAGTAGTCCGAAATTACTGAGTTCACCCCTCCACTTT. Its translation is CASSPKLLSSPLHF.

The CDR3, as DNA: TGTGCCAGCAGCCCAGGAAGTTACAATCAGCCCCAGCATTTT. It is translated as CASSPGSYNQPQHF. The genes are TRBV3-1 (or the pseudogene TRBV3-2) and TRBJ1-5; D ambiguous. This CDR3 has 14 amino acids. Germline CDR1 reads LGHDT; CDR2 reads YNNKEL (reference sequence). The V end was cut by 4 bases, the J end by 3 bases, with 10 bases between.

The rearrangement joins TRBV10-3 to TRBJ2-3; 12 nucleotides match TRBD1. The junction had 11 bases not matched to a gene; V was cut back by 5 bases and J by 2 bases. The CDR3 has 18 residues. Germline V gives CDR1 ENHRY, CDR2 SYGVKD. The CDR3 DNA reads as TGTGCCATCAGTTCCGGGACAGGGGGCGGAGTGAACACAGATACGCAGTATTTT. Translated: CAISSGTGGGVNTDTQYF.

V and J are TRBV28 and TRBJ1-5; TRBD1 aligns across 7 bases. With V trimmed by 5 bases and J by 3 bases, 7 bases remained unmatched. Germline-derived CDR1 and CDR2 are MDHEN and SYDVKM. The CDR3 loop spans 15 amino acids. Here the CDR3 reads CASSTWDSTNQPQHF. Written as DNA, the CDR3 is TGTGCCAGCAGTACATGGGACAGTACCAATCAGCCCCAGCATTTT.

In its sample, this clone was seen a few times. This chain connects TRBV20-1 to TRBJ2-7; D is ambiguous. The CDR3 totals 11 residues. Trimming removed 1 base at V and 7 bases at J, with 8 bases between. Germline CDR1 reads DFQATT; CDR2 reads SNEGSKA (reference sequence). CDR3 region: CSARGSVEQYF. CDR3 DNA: TGCAGTGCTAGAGGAAGCGTGGAGCAGTACTTC.

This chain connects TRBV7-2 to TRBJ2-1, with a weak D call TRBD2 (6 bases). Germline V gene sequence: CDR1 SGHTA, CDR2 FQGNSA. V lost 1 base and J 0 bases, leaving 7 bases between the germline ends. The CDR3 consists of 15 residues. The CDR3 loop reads CASSLVADSYNEQFF. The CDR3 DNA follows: TGTGCCAGCAGCTTAGTAGCGGACTCCTACAATGAGCAGTTCTTC.

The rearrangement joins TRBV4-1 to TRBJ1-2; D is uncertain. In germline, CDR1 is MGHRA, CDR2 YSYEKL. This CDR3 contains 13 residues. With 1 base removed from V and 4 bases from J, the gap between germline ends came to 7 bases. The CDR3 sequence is CASSQGPIYGYTF. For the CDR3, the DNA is TGCGCCAGCAGCCAAGGGCCGATCTATGGCTACACCTTC.

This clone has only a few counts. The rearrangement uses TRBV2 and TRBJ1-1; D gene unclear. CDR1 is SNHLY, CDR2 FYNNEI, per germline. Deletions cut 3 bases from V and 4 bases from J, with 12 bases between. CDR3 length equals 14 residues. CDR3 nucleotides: TGTGCCAGCAGTGACGGCGGGCTTGGCACTGAAGCTTTCTTT. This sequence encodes CASSDGGLGTEAFF. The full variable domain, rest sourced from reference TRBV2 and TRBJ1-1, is EPEVTQTPSHQVTQMGQEVILRCVPISNHLYFYWYRQILGQKVEFLVSFYNNEISEKSEIFDDQFSVERPDGSNFTLKIRSTKLEDSAMYFCASSDGGLGTEAFFGQGTRLTVV.